This T cell receptor (beta chain) was sequenced during a study of T cell responses to AZD1222 COVID-19 vaccine. Study-level points and caveats: Clonal diversity was possibly underestimated, and white British individuals and females predominated among donors. When two AZD1222 doses had been given, Spike-specific TCR breadth and depth rose. CD4 TCRs linked to vaccination spanned spike, dominating at 160-218 and 743-854.

V lost 0 bases and J 2 bases, leaving 12 bases between the germline ends. CDR3 size: 16 residues. Germline-derived CDR1 and CDR2 are SGHRS and YFSETQ. Notes on this clone: Its target is unknown.

Clones were read by immunoSEQ multiplex PCR, and TCRdb kept only the in-frame ones, dropping some. The data contain around 160,000 clones, about 90% of them singletons. The starting material was peripheral blood, obtained on day 0 of MenACWY control vaccination. The receptor was derived from an adult in good health. V usage is TRBV5-1 and J usage is TRBJ1-3; D gene uncertain. The CDR3 sequence is CASSLVSQAPGNTIYF. CDR3 coding DNA: TGCGCCAGCAGCTTGGTAAGCCAAGCCCCTGGAAACACCATATATTTT.